One T cell receptor (beta chain) is described in this entry. With random hexamers, about 0.5 to 1 ug RNA was reverse transcribed. Amplification of TCR beta CDR3 by immunoSEQ multiplex PCR spanned 54 Vbeta and 13 Jbeta. Via MiXCR, TCRdb re-called the immunoSEQ multiplex PCR reads, giving one row per CDR3 protein. The data contain around 190,000 distinct CDR3 sequences, around 94% of them singletons. In germline, CDR1 is DFQATT, CDR2 SNEGSKA (reference sequence). The CDR3 sequence is 14 residues long. The ends were cut back, 6 bases at V and 7 bases at J, with 21 bases in the middle. High-throughput TCR beta sequencing covered peripheral CD8+ and CD4+ T cells. The diagnostic criteria were recently defined, and patients with Susac syndrome met them for definite or probable disease. The record originates from a study of CD8 T cells in Susac syndrome. Study-level background: Blood was drawn from patients with Susac syndrome. At that point, they were therapy-naive, on corticosteroids, or on intravenous immunoglobulin alone.

The TCR originated in a human donor with Susac syndrome. V usage is TRBV20-1 and J usage is TRBJ2-5; the D gene could be TRBD1 or TRBD2 (5 bases each). Sequencing was performed on CD4+ T cells from PBMCs. The CDR3 nucleotides are TGCAGTGCCAACATGGCGGGCCGAAGGGGGACCCAGTACTTC. Its protein product is CSANMAGRRGTQYF.